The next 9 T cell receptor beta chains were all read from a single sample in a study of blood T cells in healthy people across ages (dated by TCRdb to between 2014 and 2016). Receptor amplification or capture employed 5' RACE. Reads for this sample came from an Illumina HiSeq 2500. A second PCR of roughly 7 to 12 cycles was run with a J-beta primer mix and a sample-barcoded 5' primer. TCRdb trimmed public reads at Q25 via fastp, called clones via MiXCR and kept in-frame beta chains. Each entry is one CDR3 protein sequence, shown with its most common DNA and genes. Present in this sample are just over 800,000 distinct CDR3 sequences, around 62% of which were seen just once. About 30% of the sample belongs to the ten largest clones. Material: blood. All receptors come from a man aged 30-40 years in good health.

CDR3: CATSRDGTDTDTQYF. DNA for the CDR3: TGTGCCACCAGCAGAGATGGGACAGACACAGATACGCAGTATTTT. This sequence joins TRBV15 and TRBJ2-3; TRBD1 agrees at 7 bases. This CDR3 contains 15 residues. Losses at the gene ends were 0 bases for V and 2 bases for J; bases not matched to a gene: 2. CDR1 LNHNV and CDR2 YYDKDF come from the germline V gene (reference sequence).

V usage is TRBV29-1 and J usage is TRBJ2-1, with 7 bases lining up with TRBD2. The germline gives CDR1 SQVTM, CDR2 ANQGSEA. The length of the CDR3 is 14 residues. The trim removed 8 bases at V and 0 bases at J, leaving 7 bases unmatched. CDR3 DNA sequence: TGCAGCTCTAAGCGGGGCCCCTCCTACAATGAGCAGTTCTTC. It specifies CSSKRGPSYNEQFF.

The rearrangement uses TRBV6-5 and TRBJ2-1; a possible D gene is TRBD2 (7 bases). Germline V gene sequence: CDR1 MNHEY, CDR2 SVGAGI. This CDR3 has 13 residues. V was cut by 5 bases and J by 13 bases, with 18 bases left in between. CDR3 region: CASSPGGGASQFF. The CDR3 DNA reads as TGTGCCAGCAGTCCAGGAGGGGGGGCCAGTCAGTTCTTC.

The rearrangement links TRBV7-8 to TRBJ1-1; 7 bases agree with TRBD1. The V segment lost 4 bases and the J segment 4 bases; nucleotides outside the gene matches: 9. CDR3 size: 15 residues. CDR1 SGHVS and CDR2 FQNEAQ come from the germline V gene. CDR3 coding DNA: TGTGCCAGCAGCTCAGACAGGGCTGGATCCACTGAAGCTTTCTTT. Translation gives CASSSDRAGSTEAFF. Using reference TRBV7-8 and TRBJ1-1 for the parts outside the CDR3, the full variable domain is GAGVSQSPRYKVAKRGQDVALRCDPISGHVSLFWYQQALGQGPEFLTYFQNEAQLDKSGLPSDRFFAERPEGSVSTLKIQRTQQEDSAVYLCASSSDRAGSTEAFFGQGTRLTVV.

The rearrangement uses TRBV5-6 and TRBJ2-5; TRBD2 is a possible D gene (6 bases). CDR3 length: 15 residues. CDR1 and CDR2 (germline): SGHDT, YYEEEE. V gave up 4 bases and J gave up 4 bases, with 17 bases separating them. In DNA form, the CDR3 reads TGTGCCAGCAGCAAACTCCGGGAGAACCGAGAGACCCAGTACTTC. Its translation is CASSKLRENRETQYF.

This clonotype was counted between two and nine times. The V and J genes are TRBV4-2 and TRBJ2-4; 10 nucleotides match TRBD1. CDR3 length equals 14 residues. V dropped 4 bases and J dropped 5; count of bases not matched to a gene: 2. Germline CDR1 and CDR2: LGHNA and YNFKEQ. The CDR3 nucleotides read TGTGCCAGCAGCCCCGGGACAGGGGAAAACATTCAGTACTTC. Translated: CASSPGTGENIQYF.

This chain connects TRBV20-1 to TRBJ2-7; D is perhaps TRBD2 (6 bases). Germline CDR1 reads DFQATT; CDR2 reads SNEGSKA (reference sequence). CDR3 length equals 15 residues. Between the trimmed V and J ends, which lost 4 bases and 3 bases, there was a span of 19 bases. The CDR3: CSATTFSTRSYEQYF. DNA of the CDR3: TGCAGTGCTACAACTTTTTCGACTAGAAGCTACGAGCAGTACTTC.

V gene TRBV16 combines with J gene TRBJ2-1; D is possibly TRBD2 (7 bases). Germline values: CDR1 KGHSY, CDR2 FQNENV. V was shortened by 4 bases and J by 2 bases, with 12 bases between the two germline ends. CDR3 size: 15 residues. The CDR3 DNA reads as TGTGCCAGCAGCCGGGGAGGGGGAACCTACAATGAGCAGTTCTTC. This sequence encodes CASSRGGGTYNEQFF.

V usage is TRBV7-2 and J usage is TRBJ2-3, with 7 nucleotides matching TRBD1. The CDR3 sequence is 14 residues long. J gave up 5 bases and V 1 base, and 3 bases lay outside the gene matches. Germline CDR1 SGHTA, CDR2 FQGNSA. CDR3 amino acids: CASSLEYRGDTQYF. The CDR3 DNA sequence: TGTGCCAGCAGCTTAGAGTACAGGGGAGATACGCAGTATTTT.